A single sample is the source of the 18 T cell receptor beta chains below, sequenced in a study of PD-L1 blockade in urothelial cancer (dated by TCRdb to about 2017). Libraries came from the immunoSEQ multiplex PCR assay. Drawn from immuneACCESS, this table holds only the in-frame rearrangements with V and J called that TCRdb kept. Clones are partly lost; checked studies trace under half to an unresolved V gene and leave the rest unexplained. The sample table shows roughly 100,000 clones, and over 75% are seen once. About 2.3% of the sample is held by the ten biggest clonotypes. Material: PBMCs, obtained around atezolizumab (anti-PD-L1) treatment. The source of these receptors is a man aged 45 to 65 with urothelial cancer.

This clone was observed a single time. V and J are TRBV7-8 and TRBJ2-1; TRBD2 matches at 13 bases. The CDR3 extends over 15 amino acids. Per germline, CDR1 SGHVS and CDR2 FQNEAQ. Trimming cost V 5 bases and J 5 bases; bases outside gene matches: 3. CDR3 sequence: CASSPGTSGNNEQFF. CDR3 nucleotide sequence: TGTGCCAGCAGCCCTGGGACTAGCGGGAACAATGAGCAGTTCTTC.

The rearrangement links TRBV5-1 to TRBJ2-1, with 7 bases fitting TRBD2. The V gene's germline CDR1 is SGHRS and CDR2 YFSETQ. The CDR3 runs 12 residues. J lost 8 bases, V lost 4 bases, and 3 bases had no gene match. The CDR3 DNA reads TGCGCCAGCAGCCTAACTAGCGATGAGCAGTTCTTC. As protein: CASSLTSDEQFF.

The chain uses TRBV28 and TRBJ1-3; D gene ambiguous. The CDR3 consists of 14 residues. Germline CDR1 is MDHEN and CDR2 is SYDVKM. Trimming took 5 bases from V and 0 from J, leaving 8 bases between them. DNA of the CDR3: TGTGCCAGCAGTCGCGGAGGCTCTGGAAACACCATATATTTT. The encoded protein is CASSRGGSGNTIYF.

This clone was seen just once. CDR3: CASSDPGQFSPNEQYF. The CDR3 DNA reads TGTGCCAGCAGTGACCCCGGACAGTTTTCTCCCAACGAGCAGTACTTC. This chain joins TRBV25-1 and TRBJ2-7; tentatively, D is TRBD1 (6 bases). Germline values: CDR1 MGHDK, CDR2 SYGVNS. This CDR3 has 16 residues. V lost 3 bases and J 5 bases, leaving 20 bases between the germline ends.

This clone came up once. The chain combines TRBV7-2 with TRBJ2-1, with 12 bases matching TRBD2. From germline, CDR1 is SGHTA and CDR2 FQGNSA. The CDR3 has 15 amino acids. After removal of 4 bases from V and 10 bases from J, the junction contained 8 bases not matched to a gene. CDR3 in amino acids: CASSWTSGMVSEQFF. CDR3 DNA sequence: TGTGCCAGCAGCTGGACTAGCGGGATGGTAAGCGAGCAGTTCTTC.

The V and J genes are TRBV19 and TRBJ1-1, with TRBD1 identical over 9 bases. Trimming took 8 bases from V and 5 from J; bases not matched to a gene: 6. Germline values: CDR1 LNHDA, CDR2 SQIVND (reference sequence). This CDR3 comprises 13 residues. In nucleotides, the CDR3 is TGTGCCAGTTCTGGACAGGGGACGACTGAAGCTTTCTTT. Protein product: CASSGQGTTEAFF.

This clone was observed a single time. This rearrangement joins TRBV19 to TRBJ2-1; 9 nucleotides line up with TRBD2. Germline V CDR1 and CDR2: LNHDA, SQIVND (reference sequence). This CDR3 has 14 amino acids. V shed 6 bases, J shed 8 bases, and the junction held 8 bases outside the gene matches. The CDR3 spells CASRGGGRAYEQFF. CDR3 DNA: TGTGCCAGTAGGGGGGGCGGGAGGGCCTATGAGCAGTTCTTC.

This clone was detected only a few times. The gene calls are TRBV7-2 and TRBJ2-5; D not certain. The CDR3 spans 12 residues. The germline gives CDR1 SGHTA, CDR2 FQGNSA. V dropped 5 bases and J dropped 2 bases, with 6 bases sitting between them. Here the CDR3 DNA reads TGTGCCAGCAGCAAGACACAAGAGACCCAGTACTTC. Translation gives CASSKTQETQYF.

The J gene is TRBJ2-3, the V gene TRBV5-1; 7 bases agree with TRBD2. The trim removed 4 bases at V and 7 bases at J, leaving 6 bases unmatched. Per the germline V gene, CDR1 is SGHRS and CDR2 is YFSETQ. This CDR3 comprises 13 residues. The CDR3 is CASSLLAENTQYF. The CDR3 nucleotides are TGCGCCAGCAGCCTCCTAGCGGAGAATACGCAGTATTTT.

CDR3 DNA: TGTGCCAGCAGCTTAGTGGGACAGGTTTATGGCTACACCTTC. Amino acid sequence: CASSLVGQVYGYTF. V usage is TRBV7-2 and J usage is TRBJ1-2, with 8 positions matching TRBD1. The ends lost 1 base at V and 5 bases at J; junction bases unmatched: 3. Germline CDR1 SGHTA, CDR2 FQGNSA. The CDR3 spans 14 residues. The variable domain in full, completed from reference TRBV7-2 and TRBJ1-2, reads GAGVSQSPSNKVTEKGKDVELRCDPISGHTALYWYRQSLGQGLEFLIYFQGNSAPDKSGLPSDRFSAERTGGSVSTLTIQRTQQEDSAVYLCASSLVGQVYGYTFGSGTRLTVV.

This chain uses TRBV10-3 with TRBJ1-5; TRBD1 matches at 7 bases. This CDR3 region has 15 residues. The V segment lost 3 bases and the J segment 4 bases; nucleotides outside the gene matches: 6. The germline V gene has CDR1 ENHRY and CDR2 SYGVKD. CDR3 amino acids: CAISEGQGVNQPQHF. The CDR3 DNA follows: TGTGCCATCAGTGAAGGGCAGGGGGTTAATCAGCCCCAGCATTTT.

The chain couples TRBV19 to TRBJ2-3; 14 bases map to TRBD2. The CDR3 runs to 18 residues. The V segment lost 3 bases and the J segment 4 bases; nucleotides outside the gene matches: 9. The germline V gene encodes CDR1 LNHDA and CDR2 SQIVND (reference sequence). CDR3 protein: CASSIPAAGLAGADTQYF. CDR3 DNA: TGTGCCAGTAGTATCCCGGCAGCGGGACTAGCGGGAGCAGATACGCAGTATTTT.

V usage is TRBV7-9 and J usage is TRBJ1-2, with a possible D match to TRBD1 (6 bases). CDR1 SEHNR and CDR2 FQNEAQ come from the germline V gene (reference sequence). With 2 bases removed from V and 5 bases from J, the gap between germline ends came to 12 bases. The CDR3 length is 14 residues. CDR3 bases: TGTGCCAGCAGCTTAAGGGGGGGTCTGTATGGCTACACCTTC. Residues: CASSLRGGLYGYTF.

This clone came up a few times. The genes are TRBV27 and TRBJ1-5; D remains unclear. CDR1 is MNHEY and CDR2 is SMNVEV in the germline V gene (reference sequence). The CDR3 has 14 residues. Trimming removed 0 bases from V and 4 bases from J, with 7 bases in between. DNA of the CDR3: TGTGCCAGCAGTTTATCCCCAGGAAATCAGCCCCAGCATTTT. This encodes CASSLSPGNQPQHF.

V and J are TRBV13 and TRBJ2-3; 9 bases align to TRBD2. The CDR3 runs to 16 residues. J lost 4 bases, V lost 5 bases, and 10 bases had no gene match. CDR1 is PRHDT, CDR2 FYEKMQ, per germline (reference sequence). The DNA for the CDR3 is TGTGCCAGCAGCCGACCGGGAGCGGGAGGTGCAGATACGCAGTATTTT. Translating gives CASSRPGAGGADTQYF.

The V and J genes are TRBV6-6 and TRBJ2-1; D possibly corresponds to TRBD1 (6 bases). The CDR3 covers 12 residues. V was pared by 0 bases and J by 10 bases, with 7 bases between. The germline gives CDR1 MNHNY, CDR2 SVGAGI (reference sequence). This CDR3 is CASSYSQGEQFF. In DNA form, the CDR3 reads TGTGCCAGCAGTTACTCGCAGGGGGAGCAGTTCTTC.

This sequence joins TRBV9 and TRBJ1-4; possible D gene TRBD1, 5 bases. V lost 0 bases and J 5 bases, leaving 11 bases between the germline ends. The CDR3 totals 15 residues. Germline CDR1 is SGDLS and CDR2 is YYNGEE. CDR3 loop: CASSVVGRVNEKLFF. Written as DNA, the CDR3 is TGTGCCAGCAGCGTAGTCGGCAGGGTCAATGAAAAACTGTTTTTT.

This sequence joins TRBV9 and TRBJ1-5, with D unclear. Germline lookup yields CDR1 SGDLS and CDR2 YYNGEE. The CDR3 consists of 15 residues. Trimming took 4 bases from V and 5 from J, leaving 16 bases between them. CDR3 loop: CASSKTVDADQPQHF. CDR3 DNA sequence: TGTGCCAGCAGCAAAACGGTCGACGCGGATCAGCCCCAGCATTTT.